The 27 T cell receptor beta chains below all came from one sample that was sequenced in a study of regulatory T cells in long-lasting Graves disease (dated by TCRdb to about 2021). The library was built by means of multiplex PCR. Sequencing instrument: Illumina HiSeq 4000. iRepertoire HTBI primers and Arm-PCR amplification of CDR3 regions were used to construct TCR beta libraries. TCRdb took the public reads, trimmed them with fastp at Q25, ran MiXCR for clone calling and kept in-frame beta chains. For every CDR3 protein sequence, its rows merge into one entry that carries the most common genes and DNA. The sample table holds around 460,000 distinct CDR3 sequences, of which 12% to 15% were seen once. In total, the top ten clones hold roughly 15% of the sample. The time point label of this sample denotes: newly diagnosed GD, antithyroid drugs for less than 3 months. For both TCR sequencing and RNA sequencing, RNA was extracted from PBMCs using TRIzol.

The same specimen was also included in a second study, on T cells in Graves' hyperthyroidism and ophthalmopathy.

The sequencing used peripheral blood mononuclear cells (PBMCs), collected at new diagnosis, from a patient treated with antithyroid drugs. Receptors were obtained from a woman in her fifties or sixties with Graves disease. Donor details come from another sample of the same person, matched by shared clones.

The table lists this clonotype with many counts. This chain links TRBV30 with TRBJ2-3; no reliable D call. Germline loops: CDR1 GTSNPN, CDR2 SVGIG (reference sequence). V was pared by 4 bases and J by 2 bases, with 7 bases between. CDR3 size: 12 residues. The CDR3 sequence: CAWTSNTDTQYF. CDR3 sequence (DNA): TGTGCCTGGACTTCCAACACAGATACGCAGTATTTT.

The chain uses TRBV12-3 or TRBV12-4 and TRBJ1-4, with D maybe TRBD1 (5 bases). CDR3 length equals 16 residues. Deletions cut 5 bases from V and 4 bases from J, with 17 bases between. CDR3 nucleotides: TGTGCCAGCAGTCCCGGTCGAGGGGCCCTTAATGAAAAACTGTTTTTT. It is translated as CASSPGRGALNEKLFF.

The table lists this clonotype with many counts. V is TRBV5-1 and J is TRBJ2-2; D not resolved. The germline gives CDR1 SGHRS, CDR2 YFSETQ. V shed 5 bases and J shed 7 bases, with 6 bases lying between them. The length of the CDR3 is 11 residues. As DNA, the CDR3 is TGCGCCAGCAGAGTTGGCGGGGAGCTGTTTTTT. It translates to CASRVGGELFF.

Concerning this clonotype: The junction shows a germline mismatch at one end, possibly a read error. The rearrangement links TRBV19 to TRBJ1-1; D not resolved. The CDR3 is made up of 12 amino acids. Germline lookup yields CDR1 LNHDA and CDR2 SQIVND (reference sequence). This CDR3 is CAGSFRPAEAFF. CDR3 DNA: TGTGCCGGTAGTTTCCGCCCGGCTGAAGCTTTCTTT.

This clonotype was detected many times. One junction end disagrees with the germline gene, perhaps due to a read error. V is TRBV4-1 and J is TRBJ1-5; 9 bases map to TRBD1. The CDR3 has 14 amino acids. Germline values: CDR1 MGHRA, CDR2 YSYEKL. The CDR3 bases are TGTGCCAGCAGCAGGACAGGGGTGGGTCAGCCCCAGCATTTT. Amino acids: CASSRTGVGQPQHF.

This clonotype was detected ten times or more. The chain employs TRBV6-1 and TRBJ2-7; maybe TRBD1 (6 bases). CDR1 and CDR2 from the germline V gene are MNHNS and SASEGT. The CDR3 covers 14 residues. The V gene lost 5 bases and the J gene lost 0 bases, with 11 bases spanning the gap. CDR3 residues: CASSRQESSYEQYF. The CDR3 region has the DNA TGTGCCAGCAGTCGACAGGAGAGCTCCTACGAGCAGTACTTC.

Ten or more counts support this clonotype. The chain couples TRBV11-2 to TRBJ2-7; 7 positions match TRBD2. Germline-derived CDR1 and CDR2 are SGHAT and FQNNGV. The CDR3 sequence is 19 residues long. With V trimmed by 4 bases and J by 0 bases, 18 bases remained unmatched. CDR3 residues: CASSSYRGSLAGLSYEQYF. The CDR3 DNA sequence: TGTGCCAGCAGCTCATATAGAGGTAGCTTAGCGGGCCTCTCCTACGAGCAGTACTTC.

The V and J genes are TRBV7-9 and TRBJ1-1; D ambiguous. This CDR3 region has 13 residues. The germline V and J ends were trimmed by 5 bases and 3 bases, with 10 bases remaining between them. Germline lookup yields CDR1 SEHNR and CDR2 FQNEAQ (reference sequence). CDR3 nucleotide sequence: TGTGCCAGCAGCGCGATCATATACACTGAAGCTTTCTTT. The encoded protein is CASSAIIYTEAFF.

This clonotype has a count of ten or more. This chain uses TRBV7-8 with TRBJ2-2; 16 bases agree with TRBD2. The CDR3 has 19 residues. Trimming removed 1 base from V and 12 bases from J; junction bases left unmatched: 14. The V gene's germline CDR1 is SGHVS and CDR2 FQNEAQ. CDR3 protein: CASSLVLGLAGGPERKLFF. The CDR3 DNA sequence: TGTGCCAGCAGCTTAGTGTTGGGACTAGCGGGAGGGCCCGAAAGGAAGCTGTTTTTT. Full variable domain (outside the CDR3, taken from reference TRBV7-8 and TRBJ2-2): GAGVSQSPRYKVAKRGQDVALRCDPISGHVSLFWYQQALGQGPEFLTYFQNEAQLDKSGLPSDRFFAERPEGSVSTLKIQRTQQEDSAVYLCASSLVLGLAGGPERKLFFGEGSRLTVL.

At least ten counts were recorded for this clonotype. The chain recombines TRBV7-9 with TRBJ2-1; the match to TRBD2 covers 14 bases. The germline gives CDR1 SEHNR, CDR2 FQNEAQ (reference sequence). The CDR3 spans 19 residues. Trimming removed 4 bases from V and 10 bases from J; junction bases left unmatched: 18. The CDR3 reads CASSYTPLGTSGSSREQFF. In DNA, the CDR3 is TGTGCCAGCAGCTACACTCCTCTCGGGACTAGCGGGAGTAGCCGCGAGCAGTTCTTC.

This clonotype was recorded many times. The CDR3 nucleotides are TGCAGCGTTGAAGTAAGCGGGGGATATAGGGATACGCAGTATTTT. Protein product: CSVEVSGGYRDTQYF. The chain has TRBV29-1 and TRBJ2-3; TRBD2 matches at 8 bases. Per the germline V gene, CDR1 is SQVTM and CDR2 is ANQGSEA. V shed 1 base and J 6 bases; nucleotides not matched to a gene: 9. This CDR3 comprises 15 residues.

The table lists this clonotype with many counts. The J gene is TRBJ2-7, the V gene TRBV5-1; 7 bases match TRBD1. This CDR3 comprises 14 residues. Trimming cost V 4 bases and J 5 bases; bases outside gene matches: 9. The germline V gene has CDR1 SGHRS and CDR2 YFSETQ. The CDR3 here is CASSADREFDEQYF. The CDR3 region has the DNA TGCGCCAGCAGCGCCGACAGGGAGTTCGACGAGCAGTACTTC.

This clonotype showed up many times. An end of the junction differs from the germline gene, which may be a read error. This chain's CDR3 is CASSLVAGGSYEQYF. The CDR3, as DNA: TGTGCCAGCTCCCTTGTGGCGGGAGGCTCCTACGAGCAGTACTTC. This chain uses TRBV5-1 with TRBJ2-7; 8 bases match TRBD2. CDR1 SGHRS and CDR2 YFSETQ come from the germline V gene. This CDR3 contains 15 residues. Full variable domain (missing parts from reference TRBV5-1 and TRBJ2-7): KAGVTQTPRYLIKTRGQQVTLSCSPISGHRSVSWYQQTPGQGLQFLFEYFSETQRNKGNFPGRFSGRQFSNSRSEMNVSTLELGDSALYLCASSLVAGGSYEQYFGPGTRLTVT.

This clonotype was counted between two and nine times. An end of the junction does not agree with germline; a read error may underlie this. The rearrangement joins TRBV28 to TRBJ2-5; TRBD1 matches at 10 bases. Germline-derived CDR1 and CDR2 are MDHEN and SYDVKM. CDR3 length: 16 residues. The CDR3 nucleotides read TGTGCCAGCGGACTATACACGGACAGGGGGATAGAGACCCAGCACTTC. This encodes CASGLYTDRGIETQHF.

This clonotype was detected many times. The CDR3 DNA follows: TGTGCCAGCAGTTTAAGCAAAGAGACCCAGTACTTC. Translating it yields CASSLSKETQYF. This chain links TRBV12-3 or TRBV12-4 with TRBJ2-5; D remains unclear. This CDR3 comprises 12 residues. V was clipped by 2 bases and J by 3 bases, with 4 bases between them.

This clonotype was counted ten times or more. CDR3 bases: TGTGCCAGCTCACCACCTAGTGCTTCGGGATACGAGCAGTACTTC. It is translated as CASSPPSASGYEQYF. The J gene is TRBJ2-7, the V gene TRBV18, with D possibly TRBD2 on 5 matching bases. The germline V gene encodes CDR1 KGHSH and CDR2 LQKENI. The CDR3 runs 15 residues. V was shortened by 0 bases and J by 4 bases, with 13 bases between the two germline ends.

This clonotype was seen ten or more times. The chain recombines TRBV9 with TRBJ2-2; D not resolved. Trimming shortened V by 5 bases and J by 6 bases, and 14 bases separated the two germline ends. Germline V gene lookup returns CDR1 SGDLS and CDR2 YYNGEE. CDR3 length equals 14 residues. This chain's CDR3 is CASRRNLDSGELFF. CDR3 coding DNA: TGTGCCAGCAGACGGAACCTCGACTCCGGGGAGCTGTTTTTT.

The gene calls are TRBV10-3 and TRBJ2-3, with TRBD2 matching 10 bases. With 4 bases clipped from V and 5 bases from J, the junction kept 3 bases outside the gene matches. Germline CDR1 reads ENHRY; CDR2 reads SYGVKD. CDR3 length: 14 residues. The CDR3: CAISARTSGDTQYF. CDR3 bases: TGTGCCATCAGTGCCAGGACTAGCGGAGATACGCAGTATTTT.

This clonotype was observed a few times. The chain employs TRBV29-1 and TRBJ2-1, with TRBD2 as a possible D gene (6 bases). The germline CDR1 and CDR2 sequences are SQVTM and ANQGSEA. V was shortened by 7 bases and J by 5 bases, with 12 bases between the two germline ends. The CDR3 spans 12 residues. Here the CDR3 reads CSGGASDNEQFF. The CDR3 DNA reads TGCAGCGGGGGCGCTAGCGACAATGAGCAGTTCTTC.

This clonotype was counted between two and nine times. This chain uses TRBV29-1 with TRBJ2-5, with 14 bases aligning to TRBD2. Germline CDR1 and CDR2: SQVTM and ANQGSEA. The CDR3 runs 16 residues. Trimming at V came to 7 bases and at J to 5 bases, leaving 12 bases not matched to a gene. The CDR3 coding sequence is TGCAGCGGAGGGACTAGCGGGAGTGGGTCGGGGGAGACCCAGTACTTC. Amino acids: CSGGTSGSGSGETQYF.

This clonotype appeared once. This chain connects TRBV11-2 to TRBJ2-1, with 9 bases fitting TRBD2. V trimming: 5 bases; J trimming: 4 bases; junction bases outside the gene matches: 12. The CDR3 length is 17 residues. Per the germline V gene, CDR1 is SGHAT and CDR2 is FQNNGV. For the CDR3, the DNA is TGTGCCAGCAGCCACCTTGCGGGAGGGCCTGGGTACAATGAGCAGTTCTTC. Amino acids: CASSHLAGGPGYNEQFF.

This clonotype has only a few counts. The chain recombines TRBV29-1 with TRBJ2-7, with a possible D match to TRBD2 (7 bases). The CDR3 covers 13 residues. Germline loops: CDR1 SQVTM, CDR2 ANQGSEA. The V end lost 6 bases, the J end lost 0 bases, and 12 bases lay between the germline ends. CDR3 nucleotide sequence: TGCAGCGTGGAGGGGGACTACTCCTACGAGCAGTACTTC. Protein: CSVEGDYSYEQYF.

V is TRBV4-1 and J is TRBJ1-5; D ambiguous. V lost 3 bases, J lost 4 bases, and 4 bases lay in between. CDR1 and CDR2 from the germline V gene are MGHRA and YSYEKL. CDR3 length: 12 residues. DNA for the CDR3: TGCGCCAGCAGCCACCGAAATCAGCCCCAGCATTTT. Translating it yields CASSHRNQPQHF.

This clonotype has just one count. The chain couples TRBV12-3 or TRBV12-4 to TRBJ2-3; D is possibly TRBD2 (5 bases). V lost 3 bases and J lost 5, with 15 bases in between. This CDR3 region has 15 residues. The CDR3 bases are TGTGCCAGCAGTTTCCAAGATTGGGGAGTAGATACGCAGTATTTT. Protein: CASSFQDWGVDTQYF.

This clonotype was seen more than once but under ten times. V and J are TRBV28 and TRBJ1-2, with D possibly being TRBD1 (6 bases). V was shortened by 5 bases and J by 13 bases, with 17 bases between the two germline ends. Per germline, CDR1 MDHEN and CDR2 SYDVKM. The length of the CDR3 is 12 residues. The CDR3 here is CASSPSTGPSTF. CDR3 nucleotides: TGTGCCAGCAGTCCATCGACAGGACCATCCACCTTC.

This clonotype was counted ten times or more. The V gene is TRBV20-1, the J gene TRBJ2-7; weak D call: TRBD2 (6 bases). The CDR3 has 15 amino acids. The V gene lost 3 bases and the J gene lost 0 bases, with 15 bases spanning the gap. Germline V gives CDR1 DFQATT, CDR2 SNEGSKA (reference sequence). In DNA form, the CDR3 reads TGCAGTGCTAGTATTGCGGGACTCCTCTCCTACGAGCAGTACTTC. Protein product: CSASIAGLLSYEQYF.

This clonotype was observed a handful of times. The J gene is TRBJ2-1, the V gene TRBV10-3; D is possibly TRBD1 or TRBD2 (5 bases each). With the DNA end fitting TRBJ2-5 better, the J assignment may be wrong. The CDR3 is 16 residues long. Germline loops: CDR1 ENHRY, CDR2 SYGVKD. CDR3 sequence (DNA): TGTGCCATCAGTGTACAGGACAATGGGCGAGGGGAGACCCAGTACTTC. Residues: CAISVQDNGRGETQYF.